Shown below are 25 T cell receptor beta chains from a single sample sequenced in a study of blood T cell repertoires in COVID-19. The method was immunoSEQ multiplex PCR; TCRdb's version includes in-frame clones alone and lacks a portion of them. The sample lists 250,000 to 300,000 clones; 88% were seen once. Sequenced: PBMCs or T cells enriched from blood (not recorded which). The source is a woman aged 25 to 39 who had recovered from COVID-19.

There are a few counts of this clone. V and J are TRBV5-5 and TRBJ1-3, with D hard to call. This CDR3 has 16 amino acids. Germline V CDR1 and CDR2: SGHKS, YYEKEE (reference sequence). V lost 2 bases, J lost 4 bases, and 16 bases lay in between. CDR3 residues: CASSFRLGELGNTIYF. For the CDR3, the DNA is TGTGCCAGCAGCTTTAGACTCGGGGAACTGGGAAACACCATATATTTT.

This chain connects TRBV7-3 to TRBJ2-3, with D perhaps TRBD2 (6 bases). Trimming cost V 2 bases and J 8 bases, with 20 bases left between them. Germline CDR1 reads SGHTA; CDR2 reads FQGTGA. There are 16 residues in the CDR3. In DNA, the CDR3 is TGTGCCAGCAGCTTAGGACTACTTTATGGCTCGGGTACGCAGTATTTT. Translating it yields CASSLGLLYGSGTQYF.

This clone was detected only a few times. The J gene is TRBJ1-2, the V gene TRBV5-1, with 8 positions matching TRBD1. Per the germline V gene, CDR1 is SGHRS and CDR2 is YFSETQ. This CDR3 spans 16 amino acids. Trimming removed 0 bases from V and 6 bases from J; junction bases left unmatched: 10. Written as DNA, the CDR3 is TGCGCCAGCAGCTTGGAGGGGGCAGGGGGCGCCAATGGCTACACCTTC. It specifies CASSLEGAGGANGYTF.

The DNA for the CDR3 is TGCGCCAGCAGCCAGGAGCTAGCGGCGGCCTCGAACACCGGGGAGCTGTTTTTT. Its translation is CASSQELAAASNTGELFF. The chain carries TRBV4-3 and TRBJ2-2, with 7 bases matching TRBD2. V trimming: 3 bases; J trimming: 0 bases; junction bases outside the gene matches: 10. CDR3 length: 18 amino acids. Germline-derived CDR1 and CDR2 are LGHNA and YSLEER.

The chain is built from TRBV2 and TRBJ2-1, with 10 nucleotides matching TRBD2. V dropped 4 bases and J dropped 8; count of bases not matched to a gene: 8. There are 15 residues in the CDR3. CDR1 is SNHLY and CDR2 is FYNNEI in the germline V gene. The DNA of the CDR3 is TGTGCCAGCAGTGGAGGCCCTAGCGGGAGTGATGAGCAGTTCTTC. Protein: CASSGGPSGSDEQFF.

This chain joins TRBV5-1 and TRBJ1-3, with a tentative D call TRBD1 (5 bases). Germline V CDR1 and CDR2: SGHRS, YFSETQ. The CDR3 is made up of 17 amino acids. The ends were cut back, 0 bases at V and 2 bases at J, with 15 bases in the middle. CDR3 amino acids: CASSLEPRGVTGNTIYF. For the CDR3, the DNA is TGCGCCAGCAGCTTGGAACCACGGGGGGTCACTGGAAACACCATATATTTT.

The rearrangement joins TRBV3-1 (or the pseudogene TRBV3-2) to TRBJ1-1; D possibly corresponds to TRBD1 (6 bases). The CDR3 has 14 amino acids. Trimming shortened V by 4 bases and J by 5 bases, and 14 bases separated the two germline ends. Germline CDR1 LGHDT, CDR2 YNNKEL (reference sequence). The CDR3 spells CASSLTGIRTEAFF. CDR3 in DNA: TGTGCCAGCAGCCTAACAGGGATTAGGACTGAAGCTTTCTTT.

This chain connects TRBV7-3 to TRBJ2-1, with 11 bases lining up with TRBD2. This CDR3 is built from 13 residues. V was clipped by 9 bases and J by 5 bases; unmatched bases: 3. Germline lookup yields CDR1 SGHTA and CDR2 FQGTGA. CDR3 in amino acids: CARTSGEDNEQFF. CDR3 nucleotide sequence: TGTGCCAGGACTAGCGGGGAGGACAATGAGCAGTTCTTC.

The chain links TRBV7-2 to TRBJ1-6, with 9 bases matching TRBD1. CDR1 is SGHTA and CDR2 is FQGNSA in the germline V gene. The CDR3 sequence is 16 residues long. V lost 1 base and J lost 4; bases outside the gene matches: 2. CDR3 sequence: CASSLEGTGYNSPLHF. The CDR3 DNA is TGTGCCAGCAGCTTAGAGGGGACAGGGTATAATTCACCCCTCCACTTT.

The chain couples TRBV7-8 to TRBJ2-1; TRBD2 matches at 13 bases. The V gene end was trimmed by 8 bases and the J gene end by 4 bases; junction bases not matched to a gene: 11. The germline V gene has CDR1 SGHVS and CDR2 FQNEAQ. This CDR3 spans 17 amino acids. In nucleotides, the CDR3 is TGTGCCAGCCTCGGGGGACTAGCGGGATTTACGTACAATGAGCAGTTCTTC. This gives the protein CASLGGLAGFTYNEQFF.

V usage is TRBV7-8 and J usage is TRBJ1-1, with TRBD1 as a possible D gene (6 bases). Germline V gene data show CDR1 as SGHVS and CDR2 as FQNEAQ. The CDR3 runs to 13 residues. V gave up 4 bases and J gave up 4 bases, with 10 bases separating them. CDR3 coding DNA: TGTGCCAGCAGCTACAGGGTTACCACTGAAGCTTTCTTT. The encoded protein is CASSYRVTTEAFF.

The chain combines TRBV28 with TRBJ1-1; D gene uncertain. The germline V gene encodes CDR1 MDHEN and CDR2 SYDVKM. V lost 8 bases and J 1 base, leaving 8 bases between the germline ends. This CDR3 contains 12 residues. Here the CDR3 reads CASSEGNTEAFF. The CDR3 DNA follows: TGTGCCAGCTCGGAGGGGAACACTGAAGCTTTCTTT. The whole variable domain, filled in from reference TRBV28 and TRBJ1-1, reads DVKVTQSSRYLVKRTGEKVFLECVQDMDHENMFWYRQDPGLGLRLIYFSYDVKMKEKGDIPEGYSVSREKKERFSLILESASTNQTSMYLCASSEGNTEAFFGQGTRLTVV.

V is TRBV9 and J is TRBJ2-5; D is ambiguous. The germline V and J ends were trimmed by 0 bases and 5 bases, with 17 bases remaining between them. This CDR3 has 16 amino acids. Germline-derived CDR1 and CDR2 are SGDLS and YYNGEE. In DNA form, the CDR3 reads TGTGCCAGCAGCGTAGTTTTGTGGTGGCCCCCCGAGACCCAGTACTTC. It encodes CASSVVLWWPPETQYF. The full variable domain, with the rest looked up from reference TRBV9 and TRBJ2-5, is DSGVTQTPKHLITATGQRVTLRCSPRSGDLSVYWYQQSLDQGLQFLIQYYNGEERAKGNILERFSAQQFPDLHSELNLSSLELGDSALYFCASSVVLWWPPETQYFGPGTRLLVL.

The rearrangement links TRBV5-1 to TRBJ2-2; the D gene is possibly TRBD2 (6 bases). V dropped 1 base and J dropped 0 bases, with 16 bases sitting between them. The CDR3 sequence is 18 residues long. Germline V gene sequence: CDR1 SGHRS, CDR2 YFSETQ. CDR3 loop: CASSLSREANANTGELFF. CDR3 in DNA: TGCGCCAGCAGCTTGTCCAGGGAGGCCAACGCGAACACCGGGGAGCTGTTTTTT.

The chain carries TRBV2 and TRBJ2-1; 12 bases match TRBD2. The germline CDR1 and CDR2 sequences are SNHLY and FYNNEI. The CDR3 extends over 15 amino acids. V trimming: 6 bases; J trimming: 9 bases; junction bases outside the gene matches: 9. CDR3 coding DNA: TGTGCCAGCAGCGGGCTAGCGGGAGGGCTTGGTGAGCAGTTCTTC. This gives the protein CASSGLAGGLGEQFF.

V usage is TRBV4-2 and J usage is TRBJ2-3; TRBD2 matches at 11 bases. V gave up 1 base and J gave up 0 bases; unmatched junction bases: 0. Germline V lookup: CDR1 LGHNA, CDR2 YNFKEQ. CDR3 length equals 16 residues. DNA of the CDR3: TGTGCCAGCAGCCAAGGGACTAGCGGGAGCACAGATACGCAGTATTTT. It encodes CASSQGTSGSTDTQYF.

The chain carries TRBV6-5 and TRBJ1-2; D is perhaps TRBD1 (6 bases). The CDR3 runs 15 residues. The ends were cut back, 7 bases at V and 2 bases at J, with 17 bases in the middle. Germline-derived CDR1 and CDR2 are MNHEY and SVGAGI. Here the CDR3 reads CASTLTLTGNYGYTF. As DNA, the CDR3 is TGTGCCAGCACCCTAACCCTGACAGGCAACTATGGCTACACCTTC.

The genes are TRBV6-5 and TRBJ1-2; no clear D. CDR3 length: 12 amino acids. The germline V and J ends were trimmed by 11 bases and 4 bases, with 14 bases remaining between them. Per the germline V gene, CDR1 is MNHEY and CDR2 is SVGAGI. CDR3 DNA: TGTGCCCTAGCCCCGGGCCCCTATGGCTACACCTTC. Translation: CALAPGPYGYTF.

The CDR3 sequence: CASSEYAGDRGLNGYTF. The CDR3, as DNA: TGTGCCAGCAGTGAATACGCAGGCGACAGGGGACTAAATGGCTACACCTTC. The chain has TRBV6-1 and TRBJ1-2, with 8 nucleotides matching TRBD1. This CDR3 is built from 17 residues. The germline gives CDR1 MNHNS, CDR2 SASEGT. With 2 bases clipped from V and 6 bases from J, the junction kept 14 bases outside the gene matches.

The chain employs TRBV7-9 and TRBJ2-3; D remains ambiguous. Trimming took 5 bases from V and 2 from J, leaving 14 bases between them. This CDR3 comprises 15 residues. CDR1 and CDR2 (germline): SEHNR, FQNEAQ (reference sequence). The CDR3 spells CASSPTLSATDTQYF. The CDR3 region has the DNA TGTGCCAGCAGCCCGACTCTATCCGCCACAGATACGCAGTATTTT. Filled out from reference TRBV7-9 and TRBJ2-3, the complete variable domain reads DTGVSQNPRHKITKRGQNVTFRCDPISEHNRLYWYRQTLGQGPEFLTYFQNEAQLEKSRLLSDRFSAERPKGSFSTLEIQRTEQGDSAMYLCASSPTLSATDTQYFGPGTRLTVL.

The V call is TRBV10-3, the J call TRBJ2-5; a weak D match, TRBD2 (5 bases). This CDR3 contains 13 residues. The V gene lost 4 bases and the J gene lost 5 bases, with 11 bases spanning the gap. The V gene's germline CDR1 is ENHRY and CDR2 SYGVKD. CDR3 in amino acids: CAISVGSGETQYF. The CDR3 DNA sequence: TGTGCCATCAGTGTTGGGAGTGGGGAGACCCAGTACTTC.

This clone has just a few counts. This chain joins TRBV28 and TRBJ1-6; 7 nucleotides align to TRBD1. Germline CDR1 and CDR2: MDHEN and SYDVKM. This CDR3 is built from 16 residues. Unmatched junction bases numbered 10, after V lost 0 bases and J lost 11 bases. CDR3 protein: CASSLWGKDRRTPLHF. CDR3 nucleotides: TGTGCCAGCAGTTTATGGGGGAAGGACAGGAGAACACCCCTCCACTTT.

The genes are TRBV19 and TRBJ1-2; weak D call: TRBD1 (5 bases). V lost 7 bases, J lost 2 bases, and 17 bases lay in between. Germline V gives CDR1 LNHDA, CDR2 SQIVND (reference sequence). The CDR3 consists of 15 residues. The chain's CDR3 is CASITFTGLNYGYTF. The CDR3 nucleotides are TGTGCCAGTATCACCTTTACGGGACTAAACTATGGCTACACCTTC. The entire variable domain, with the rest obtained from reference TRBV19 and TRBJ1-2, is as follows: DGGITQSPKYLFRKEGQNVTLSCEQNLNHDAMYWYRQDPGQGLRLIYYSQIVNDFQKGDIAEGYSVSREKKESFPLTVTSAQKNPTAFYLCASITFTGLNYGYTFGSGTRLTVV.

This chain links TRBV7-2 with TRBJ1-3; the D is unclear. The germline V gene encodes CDR1 SGHTA and CDR2 FQGNSA. V dropped 2 bases and J dropped 0 bases, with 14 bases sitting between them. This CDR3 comprises 17 residues. The CDR3 sequence: CASSLKRAGSSGNTIYF. The CDR3 nucleotides read TGTGCCAGCAGCTTAAAGAGAGCAGGCTCCTCTGGAAACACCATATATTTT.

The chain links TRBV2 to TRBJ2-1; possibly TRBD2 for D (6 bases). The CDR3 runs 14 residues. CDR1 is SNHLY and CDR2 is FYNNEI in the germline V gene. V gave up 0 bases and J gave up 9 bases, with 12 bases separating them. In DNA, the CDR3 is TGTGCCAGCAGTGAAGCGCTTGGAGGGGTTGAGCAGTTCTTC. It is translated as CASSEALGGVEQFF.